This T cell receptor (beta chain) comes out of a study of T cells in Graves' hyperthyroidism and ophthalmopathy. RNA transcripts provided the source from which TCR beta CDR3 regions were amplified. The HTBI primer set was used in a first-round RT-PCR of the TCR CDR3. TCRdb itself ran the multiplex PCR reads through MiXCR, one entry per CDR3 protein. The sample lists 380,000 or so distinct CDR3 sequences, approximately 12% occurring once. The CDR3 totals 16 residues. Trimming removed 1 base at V and 1 base at J, with 11 bases between. Germline CDR1 reads SGHTA; CDR2 reads FQGNSA. This clonotype was recorded many times.

The specimen was blood. This chain joins TRBV7-2 and TRBJ1-5, with D perhaps matching TRBD1 (5 bases). This sequence was found in a man between 25 and 39 years old with Graves' hyperthyroidism that later progressed to Graves' ophthalmopathy. CDR3 amino acids: CASSLVAGVSNQPQHF. CDR3 nucleotide sequence: TGTGCCAGCAGCTTAGTGGCGGGGGTGAGCAATCAGCCCCAGCATTTT.